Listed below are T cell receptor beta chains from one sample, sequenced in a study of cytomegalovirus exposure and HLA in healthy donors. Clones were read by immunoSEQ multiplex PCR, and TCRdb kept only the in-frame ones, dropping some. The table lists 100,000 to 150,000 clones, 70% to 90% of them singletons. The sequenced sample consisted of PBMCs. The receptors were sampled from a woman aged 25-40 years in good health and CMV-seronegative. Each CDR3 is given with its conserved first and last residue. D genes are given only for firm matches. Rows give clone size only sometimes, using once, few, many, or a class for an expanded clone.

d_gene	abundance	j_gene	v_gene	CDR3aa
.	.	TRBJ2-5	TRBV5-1	CASSWGLQGPQETQYF
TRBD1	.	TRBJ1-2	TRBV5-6	CASSIRWRQGRDYGYTF
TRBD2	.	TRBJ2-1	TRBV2	CASRAKLAAAYNEQFF
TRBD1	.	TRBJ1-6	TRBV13	CASSNGQGTSPLHF
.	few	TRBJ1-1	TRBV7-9	CASSLVSGRGEAFF
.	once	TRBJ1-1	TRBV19	CASSPRRMNTEAFF
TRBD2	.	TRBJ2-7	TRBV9	CASSARPGTSSYEQYF
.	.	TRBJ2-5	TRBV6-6	CASTLGGAQETQYF
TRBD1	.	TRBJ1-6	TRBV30	CAWSPGTEPLHF
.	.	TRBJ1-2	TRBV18	CASSPLAGGQNYGYTF